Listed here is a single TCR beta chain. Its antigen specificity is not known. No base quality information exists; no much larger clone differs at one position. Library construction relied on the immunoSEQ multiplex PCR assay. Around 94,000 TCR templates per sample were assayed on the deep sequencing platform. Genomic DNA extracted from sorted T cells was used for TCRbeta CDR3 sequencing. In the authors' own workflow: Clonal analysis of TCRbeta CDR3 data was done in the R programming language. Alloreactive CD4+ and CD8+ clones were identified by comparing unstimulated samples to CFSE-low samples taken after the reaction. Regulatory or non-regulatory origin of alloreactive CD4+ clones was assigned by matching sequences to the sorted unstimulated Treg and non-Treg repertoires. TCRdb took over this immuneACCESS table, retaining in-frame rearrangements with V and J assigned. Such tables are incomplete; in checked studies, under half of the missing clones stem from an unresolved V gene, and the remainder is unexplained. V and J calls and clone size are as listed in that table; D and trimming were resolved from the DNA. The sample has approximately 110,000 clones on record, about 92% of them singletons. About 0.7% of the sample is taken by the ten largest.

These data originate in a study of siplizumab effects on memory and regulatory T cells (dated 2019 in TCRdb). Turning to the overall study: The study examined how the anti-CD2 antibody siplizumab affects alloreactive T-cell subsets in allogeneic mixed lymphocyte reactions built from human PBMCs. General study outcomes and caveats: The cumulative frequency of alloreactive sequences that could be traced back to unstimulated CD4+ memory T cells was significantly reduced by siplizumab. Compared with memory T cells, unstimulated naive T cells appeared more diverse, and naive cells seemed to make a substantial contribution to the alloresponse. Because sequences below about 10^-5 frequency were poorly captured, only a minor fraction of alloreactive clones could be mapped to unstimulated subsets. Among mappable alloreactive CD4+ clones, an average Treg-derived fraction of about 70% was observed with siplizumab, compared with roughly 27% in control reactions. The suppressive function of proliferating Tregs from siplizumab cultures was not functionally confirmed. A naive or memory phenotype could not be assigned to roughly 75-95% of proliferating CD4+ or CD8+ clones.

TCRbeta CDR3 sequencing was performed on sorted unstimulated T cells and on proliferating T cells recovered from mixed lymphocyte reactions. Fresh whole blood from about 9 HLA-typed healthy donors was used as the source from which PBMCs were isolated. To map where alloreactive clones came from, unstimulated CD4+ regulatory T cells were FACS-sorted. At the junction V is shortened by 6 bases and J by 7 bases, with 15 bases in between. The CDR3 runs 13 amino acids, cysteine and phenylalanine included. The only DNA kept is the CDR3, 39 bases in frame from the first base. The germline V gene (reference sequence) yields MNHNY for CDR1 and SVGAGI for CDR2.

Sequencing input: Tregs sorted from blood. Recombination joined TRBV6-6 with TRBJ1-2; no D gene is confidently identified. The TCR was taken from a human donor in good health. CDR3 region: CASSTGKAGGYTF. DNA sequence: TGTGCCAGCAGCACGGGCAAGGCAGGTGGCTACACCTTC.